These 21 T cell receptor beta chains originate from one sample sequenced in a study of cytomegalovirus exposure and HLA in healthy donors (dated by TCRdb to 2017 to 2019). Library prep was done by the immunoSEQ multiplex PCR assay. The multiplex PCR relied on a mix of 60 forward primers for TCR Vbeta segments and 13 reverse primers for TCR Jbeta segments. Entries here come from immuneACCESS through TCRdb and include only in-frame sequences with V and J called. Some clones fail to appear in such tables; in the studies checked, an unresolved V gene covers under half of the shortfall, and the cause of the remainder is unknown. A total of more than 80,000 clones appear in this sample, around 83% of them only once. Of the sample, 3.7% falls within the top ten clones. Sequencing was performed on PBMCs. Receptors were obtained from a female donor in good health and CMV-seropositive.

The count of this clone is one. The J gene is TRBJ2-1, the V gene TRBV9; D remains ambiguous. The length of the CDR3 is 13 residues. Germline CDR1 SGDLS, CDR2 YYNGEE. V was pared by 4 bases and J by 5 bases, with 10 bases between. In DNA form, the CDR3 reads TGTGCCAGCAGCTCCTCCCGGGACAATGAGCAGTTCTTC. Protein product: CASSSSRDNEQFF.

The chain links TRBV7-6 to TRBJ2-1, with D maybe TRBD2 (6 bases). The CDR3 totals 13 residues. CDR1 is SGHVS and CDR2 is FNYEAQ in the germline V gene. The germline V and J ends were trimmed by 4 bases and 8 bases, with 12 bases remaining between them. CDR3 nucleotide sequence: TGTGCCAGCAGCTCATCCGGAGGGGATGAGCAGTTCTTC. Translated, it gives CASSSSGGDEQFF. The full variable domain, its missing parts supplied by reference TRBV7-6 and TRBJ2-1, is GAGVSQSPRYKVTKRGQDVALRCDPISGHVSLYWYRQALGQGPEFLTYFNYEAQQDKSGLPNDRFSAERPEGSISTLTIQRTEQRDSAMYRCASSSSGGDEQFFGPGTRLTVL.

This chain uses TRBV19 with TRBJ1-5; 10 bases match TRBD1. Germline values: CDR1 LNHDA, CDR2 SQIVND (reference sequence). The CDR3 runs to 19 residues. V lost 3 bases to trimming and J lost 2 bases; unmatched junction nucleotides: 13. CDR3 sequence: CASSIPWDRGIVGNQPQHF. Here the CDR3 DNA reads TGTGCCAGTAGTATCCCGTGGGACAGGGGAATAGTCGGCAATCAGCCCCAGCATTTT. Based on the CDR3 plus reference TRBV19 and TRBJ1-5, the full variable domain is DGGITQSPKYLFRKEGQNVTLSCEQNLNHDAMYWYRQDPGQGLRLIYYSQIVNDFQKGDIAEGYSVSREKKESFPLTVTSAQKNPTAFYLCASSIPWDRGIVGNQPQHFGDGTRLSIL.

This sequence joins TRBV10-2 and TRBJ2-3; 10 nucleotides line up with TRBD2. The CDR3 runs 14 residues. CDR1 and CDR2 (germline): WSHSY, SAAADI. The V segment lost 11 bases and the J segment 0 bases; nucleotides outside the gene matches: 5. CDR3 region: CAGTSGTSTDTQYF. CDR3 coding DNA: TGCGCCGGAACTAGCGGGACTAGCACAGATACGCAGTATTTT.

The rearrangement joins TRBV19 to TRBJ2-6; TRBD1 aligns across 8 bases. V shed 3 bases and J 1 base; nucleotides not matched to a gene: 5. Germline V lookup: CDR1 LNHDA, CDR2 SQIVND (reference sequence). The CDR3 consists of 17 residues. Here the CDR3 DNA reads TGTGCCAGTAGTATCCCAGGGGGCGTTTCTGGGGCCAACGTCCTGACTTTC. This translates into CASSIPGGVSGANVLTF.

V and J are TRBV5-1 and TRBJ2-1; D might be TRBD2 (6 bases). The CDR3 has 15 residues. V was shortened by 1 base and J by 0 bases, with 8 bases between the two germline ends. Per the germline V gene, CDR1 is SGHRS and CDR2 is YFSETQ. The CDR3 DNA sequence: TGCGCCAGCAGCTTGCGGGAGAGCTCCTACAATGAGCAGTTCTTC. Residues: CASSLRESSYNEQFF.

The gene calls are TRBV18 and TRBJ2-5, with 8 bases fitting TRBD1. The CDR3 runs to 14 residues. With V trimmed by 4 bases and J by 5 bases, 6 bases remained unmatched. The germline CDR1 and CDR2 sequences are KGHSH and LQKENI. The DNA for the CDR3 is TGTGCCAGCTCACAGAGGACAGGGCGGGAGACCCAGTACTTC. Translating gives CASSQRTGRETQYF.

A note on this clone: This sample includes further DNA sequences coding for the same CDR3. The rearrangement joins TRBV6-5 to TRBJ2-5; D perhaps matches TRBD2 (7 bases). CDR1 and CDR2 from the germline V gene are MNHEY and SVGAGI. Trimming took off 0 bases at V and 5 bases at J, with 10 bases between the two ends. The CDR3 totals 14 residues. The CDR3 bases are TGTGCCAGCAGTTACTCGGGGGGGCGGGAGACCCAGTACTTC. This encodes CASSYSGGRETQYF.

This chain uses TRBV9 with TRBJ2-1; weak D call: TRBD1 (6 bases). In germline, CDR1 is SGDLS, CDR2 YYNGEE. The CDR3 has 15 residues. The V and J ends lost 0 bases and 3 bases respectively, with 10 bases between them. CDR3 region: CASSVGDTYYNEQFF. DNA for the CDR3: TGTGCCAGCAGCGTAGGGGACACCTACTACAATGAGCAGTTCTTC.

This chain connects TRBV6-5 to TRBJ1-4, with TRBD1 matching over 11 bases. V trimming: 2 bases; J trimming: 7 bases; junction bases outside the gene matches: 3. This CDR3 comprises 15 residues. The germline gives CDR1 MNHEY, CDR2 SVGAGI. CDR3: CASSYGDRGIEKLFF. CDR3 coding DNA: TGTGCCAGCAGTTACGGGGACAGGGGGATTGAAAAACTGTTTTTT.

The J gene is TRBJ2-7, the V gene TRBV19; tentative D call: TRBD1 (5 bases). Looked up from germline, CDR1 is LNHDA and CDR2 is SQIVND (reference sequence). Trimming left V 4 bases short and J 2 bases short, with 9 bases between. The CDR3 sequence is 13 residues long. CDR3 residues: CASSKQAAYEQYF. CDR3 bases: TGTGCCAGTAGTAAACAGGCCGCCTACGAGCAGTACTTC.

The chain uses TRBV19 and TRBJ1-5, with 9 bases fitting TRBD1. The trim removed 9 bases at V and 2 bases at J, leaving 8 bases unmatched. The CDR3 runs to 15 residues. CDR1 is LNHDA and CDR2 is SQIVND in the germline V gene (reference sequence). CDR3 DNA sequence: TGTGCCAGCTCGGGACAGGGTACTCGCAATCAGCCCCAGCATTTT. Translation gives CASSGQGTRNQPQHF.

CDR3 in amino acids: CAISSTSESTDTQYF. DNA for the CDR3: TGTGCCATCAGTTCGACTAGCGAAAGCACAGATACGCAGTATTTT. This chain joins TRBV10-3 and TRBJ2-3; TRBD2 aligns across 8 bases. Trimming took 5 bases from V and 0 from J; bases not matched to a gene: 4. Germline loops: CDR1 ENHRY, CDR2 SYGVKD. CDR3 size: 15 residues.

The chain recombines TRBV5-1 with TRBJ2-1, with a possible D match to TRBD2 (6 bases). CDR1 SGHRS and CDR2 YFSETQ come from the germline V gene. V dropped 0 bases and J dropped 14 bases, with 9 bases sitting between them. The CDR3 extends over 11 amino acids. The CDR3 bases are TGCGCCAGCAGCTTGGCGGGAGTTAAGTTCTTC. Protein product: CASSLAGVKFF. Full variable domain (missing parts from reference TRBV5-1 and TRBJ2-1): KAGVTQTPRYLIKTRGQQVTLSCSPISGHRSVSWYQQTPGQGLQFLFEYFSETQRNKGNFPGRFSGRQFSNSRSEMNVSTLELGDSALYLCASSLAGVKFFGPGTRLTVL.

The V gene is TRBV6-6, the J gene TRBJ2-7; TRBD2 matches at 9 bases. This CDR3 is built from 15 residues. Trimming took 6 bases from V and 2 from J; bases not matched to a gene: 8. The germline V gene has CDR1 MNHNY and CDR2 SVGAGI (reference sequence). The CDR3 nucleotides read TGTGCCAGCAGGCCAATGGGCGGGGGGGCCTACGAGCAGTACTTC. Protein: CASRPMGGGAYEQYF.

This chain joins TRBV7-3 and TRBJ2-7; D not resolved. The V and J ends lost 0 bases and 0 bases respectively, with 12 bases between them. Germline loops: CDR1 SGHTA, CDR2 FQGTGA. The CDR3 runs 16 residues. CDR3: CASSLTGQEPSYEQYF. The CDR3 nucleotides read TGTGCCAGCAGCTTAACTGGCCAGGAACCCTCCTACGAGCAGTACTTC.

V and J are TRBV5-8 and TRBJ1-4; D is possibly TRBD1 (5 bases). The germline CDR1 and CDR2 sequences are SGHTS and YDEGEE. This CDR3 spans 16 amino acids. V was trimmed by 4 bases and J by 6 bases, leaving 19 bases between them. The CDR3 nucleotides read TGTGCCAGCAGCCCAAGCAGACCCACCAGGGATGAAAAACTGTTTTTT. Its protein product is CASSPSRPTRDEKLFF.

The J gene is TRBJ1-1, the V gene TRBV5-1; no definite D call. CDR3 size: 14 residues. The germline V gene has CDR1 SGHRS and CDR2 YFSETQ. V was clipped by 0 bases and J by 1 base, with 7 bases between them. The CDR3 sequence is CASSLEAGNTEAFF. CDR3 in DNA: TGCGCCAGCAGCTTGGAGGCAGGGAACACTGAAGCTTTCTTT. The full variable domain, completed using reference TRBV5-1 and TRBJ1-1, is KAGVTQTPRYLIKTRGQQVTLSCSPISGHRSVSWYQQTPGQGLQFLFEYFSETQRNKGNFPGRFSGRQFSNSRSEMNVSTLELGDSALYLCASSLEAGNTEAFFGQGTRLTVV.

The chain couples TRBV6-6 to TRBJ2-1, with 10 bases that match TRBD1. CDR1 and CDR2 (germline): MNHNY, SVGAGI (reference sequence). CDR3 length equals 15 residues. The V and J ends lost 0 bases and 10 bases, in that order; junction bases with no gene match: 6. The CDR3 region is CASSYSGQGKKEQFF. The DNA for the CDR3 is TGTGCCAGCAGTTACTCGGGACAGGGGAAAAAGGAGCAGTTCTTC.

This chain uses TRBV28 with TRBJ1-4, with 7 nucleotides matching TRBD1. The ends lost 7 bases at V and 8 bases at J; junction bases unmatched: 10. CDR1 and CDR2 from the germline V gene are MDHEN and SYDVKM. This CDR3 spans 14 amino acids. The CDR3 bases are TGTGCCAGCACCCCGGACAGGATTCACGAAAAACTGTTTTTT. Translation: CASTPDRIHEKLFF.

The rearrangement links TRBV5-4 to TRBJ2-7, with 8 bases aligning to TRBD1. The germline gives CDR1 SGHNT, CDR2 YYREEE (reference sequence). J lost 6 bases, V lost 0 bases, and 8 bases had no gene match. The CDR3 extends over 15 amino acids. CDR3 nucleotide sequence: TGTGCCAGCAGCTTGGTGGGCAGGGGGCTGATCGAGCAGTACTTC. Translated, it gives CASSLVGRGLIEQYF.